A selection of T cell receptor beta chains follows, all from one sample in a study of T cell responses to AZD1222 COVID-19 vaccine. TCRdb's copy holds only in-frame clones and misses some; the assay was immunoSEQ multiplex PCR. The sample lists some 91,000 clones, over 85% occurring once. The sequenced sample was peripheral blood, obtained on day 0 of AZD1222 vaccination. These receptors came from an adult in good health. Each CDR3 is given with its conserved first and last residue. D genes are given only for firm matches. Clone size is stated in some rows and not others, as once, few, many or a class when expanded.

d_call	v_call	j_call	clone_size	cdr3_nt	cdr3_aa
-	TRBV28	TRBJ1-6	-	TGTGCCAGCAGCTCCGGGACGGTTAATTCACCCCTCCACTTT	CASSSGTVNSPLHF
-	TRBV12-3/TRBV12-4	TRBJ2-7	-	TGTGCCAGCAGTCGACCACCCTCCTACGAGCAGTACTTC	CASSRPPSYEQYF
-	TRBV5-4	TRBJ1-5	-	TGTGCCAGCAGCTTGGACGCCCTTGTGCCCCAGCATTTT	CASSLDALVPQHF
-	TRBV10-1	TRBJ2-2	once	TGCGCCAGCAGTGCAAAGGACACTCCGAACACCGGGGAGCTGTTTTTT	CASSAKDTPNTGELFF
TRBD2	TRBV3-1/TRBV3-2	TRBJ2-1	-	TGTGCCAGCAGCCATCCGGATAGCGGGAGTTTTGATGAGCAGTTCTTC	CASSHPDSGSFDEQFF
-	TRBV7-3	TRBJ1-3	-	TGTGCCAGCAGCAAATCCCCCCAGGGCCGCTCTGGAAACACCATATATTTT	CASSKSPQGRSGNTIYF
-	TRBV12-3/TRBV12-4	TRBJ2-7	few	TGTGCCAGCAGTTTCTGGGATTCCTACGAGCAGTACTTC	CASSFWDSYEQYF
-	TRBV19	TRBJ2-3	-	TGTGCCAGTCACGGAGATACGCAGTATTTT	CASHGDTQYF
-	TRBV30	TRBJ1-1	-	TGTGCCTGGAGTGTAACATCGGGGAGTACTGAAGCTTTCTTT	CAWSVTSGSTEAFF
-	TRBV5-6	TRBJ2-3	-	TGTGCCAGCAGTTTTGACAGAAGCGGTACGCAGTATTTT	CASSFDRSGTQYF
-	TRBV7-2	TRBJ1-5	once	TGTGCCAGCAGCTTAATGTGGGAAGGGTTTAGCAATCAGCCCCAGCATTTT	CASSLMWEGFSNQPQHF
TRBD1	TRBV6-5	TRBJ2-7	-	TGTGCCACGCTGGACAGGGGTTACGAGCAGTACTTC	CATLDRGYEQYF
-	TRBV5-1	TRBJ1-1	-	TGCGCCAGCAGCTTGAGTAGTACGACTGAAGCTTTCTTT	CASSLSSTTEAFF
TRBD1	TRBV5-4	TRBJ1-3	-	TGTGCCAGCAGCTTGGTTGACAGGGGTTCTGGAAACACCATATATTTT	CASSLVDRGSGNTIYF
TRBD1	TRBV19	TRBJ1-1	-	TGTGCCAGTAGTTTGACAGGGGACATGAACACTGAAGCTTTCTTT	CASSLTGDMNTEAFF
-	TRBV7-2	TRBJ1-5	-	TGTGCCAGCAGCGGTGCGACCGGTCAGCCCCAGCATTTT	CASSGATGQPQHF
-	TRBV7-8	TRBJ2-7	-	TGTGCCAGCAGCTTAGCCCCCTACGAGCAGTACTTC	CASSLAPYEQYF
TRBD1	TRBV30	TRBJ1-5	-	TGTGCTTTTGGACAGGGCAATCAGCCCCAGCATTTT	CAFGQGNQPQHF
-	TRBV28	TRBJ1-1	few	TGTGCCAGCAGTCCCGGACGGAACACTGAAGCTTTCTTT	CASSPGRNTEAFF